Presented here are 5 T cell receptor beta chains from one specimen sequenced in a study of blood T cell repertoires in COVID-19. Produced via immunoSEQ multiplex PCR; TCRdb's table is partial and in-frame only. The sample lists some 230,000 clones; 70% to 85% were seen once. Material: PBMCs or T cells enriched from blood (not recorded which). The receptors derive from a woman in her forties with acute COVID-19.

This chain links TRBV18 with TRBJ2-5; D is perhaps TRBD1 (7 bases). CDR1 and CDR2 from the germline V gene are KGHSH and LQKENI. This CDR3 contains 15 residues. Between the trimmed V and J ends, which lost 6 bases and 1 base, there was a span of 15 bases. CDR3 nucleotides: TGTGCCAGCTCGAAAAACCAGGGGGGCCAAGAGACCCAGTACTTC. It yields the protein CASSKNQGGQETQYF.

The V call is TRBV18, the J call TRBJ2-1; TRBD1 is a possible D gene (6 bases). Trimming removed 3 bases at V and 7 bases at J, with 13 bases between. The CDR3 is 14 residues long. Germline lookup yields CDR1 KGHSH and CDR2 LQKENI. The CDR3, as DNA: TGTGCCAGCTCACCGGCAGGGGAAGATAATGAGCAGTTCTTC. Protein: CASSPAGEDNEQFF.

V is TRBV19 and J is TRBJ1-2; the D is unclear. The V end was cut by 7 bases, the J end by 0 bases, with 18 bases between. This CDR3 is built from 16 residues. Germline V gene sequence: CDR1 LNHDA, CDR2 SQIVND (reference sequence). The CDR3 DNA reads TGTGCCAGTATGAGGGCAGGCCCGCCTACTAACTATGGCTACACCTTC. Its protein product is CASMRAGPPTNYGYTF.

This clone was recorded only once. DNA for the CDR3: TGCAGTGCTAGTCAATCGGTAGCGGGGAGGCCCAATGAGCAGTTCTTC. This sequence encodes CSASQSVAGRPNEQFF. The rearrangement links TRBV20-1 to TRBJ2-1, with TRBD2 matching over 8 bases. The germline V gene encodes CDR1 DFQATT and CDR2 SNEGSKA (reference sequence). CDR3 size: 16 residues. With V trimmed by 3 bases and J by 6 bases, 13 bases remained unmatched.

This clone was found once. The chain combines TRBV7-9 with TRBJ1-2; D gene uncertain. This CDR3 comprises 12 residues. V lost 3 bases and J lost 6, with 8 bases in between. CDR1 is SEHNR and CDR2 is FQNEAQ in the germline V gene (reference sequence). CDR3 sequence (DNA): TGTGCCAGCAGCTTTTTTTCGGATGGCTACACCTTC. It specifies CASSFFSDGYTF.